This TCR beta chain emerged from a study of blood T cell repertoires in COVID-19. In the study overall: T cells, B-cell-depleted T cells, or PBMCs provided the cDNA or gDNA that served as material.

Original analysis: Reference gene primer amplification gave nucleated cell count estimates. The data were produced by immunoSEQ multiplex PCR, yet TCRdb's version contains in-frame clones alone and is incomplete. V, J and clone size were drawn from that table, and D and trimming were deduced from the DNA. Of approximately 250,000 clones in the sample, approximately 88% were seen once. Germline assignment: CDR1 MDHEN and CDR2 SYDVKM. The CDR3 is 16 residues long. J gave up 6 bases and V 8 bases, and 17 bases lay outside the gene matches. Participant age was roughly 18 to 90 years, and participants resided in 25 or so US areas. Donors were grouped by their self-reported clinical history.

V is TRBV28 and J is TRBJ1-2; TRBD1 agrees at 8 bases. This receptor was obtained from a woman aged 40-49 years with acute COVID-19. The material sequenced was PBMCs or T cells enriched from blood (not recorded which). The CDR3 DNA is TGTGCCAGCCGCCCCTTTCAGGGGGCGCTAGGTAATGGCTACACCTTC. This gives the protein CASRPFQGALGNGYTF.